The clone carrying this T cell receptor beta chain was detected ten times or more. As yet, its antigen is unknown. The data belong to a study of T cells in Graves' hyperthyroidism and ophthalmopathy. Findings and limits, study-wide: Ophthalmopathy and stable hyperthyroidism were told apart by a 13 V-J model. The model identified upcoming ophthalmopathy a median roughly 6.5 months ahead of onset.

Ophthalmopathy patients all had a Clinical Activity Score of at least 3, a NOSPECS grade of at least 4 and disease under 3 months old. Exclusion of a patient resulted from uncontrolled infection, other autoimmune disease, pregnancy or lactation. RNA transcripts provided the source from which TCR beta CDR3 regions were amplified. Using the HTBI primer set, a first-round RT-PCR was run on the TCR CDR3. TCRdb passed the multiplex PCR reads through MiXCR, listing each CDR3 protein once. The table lists 350,000 or so distinct CDR3 sequences, over 15% of them singletons. The CDR3 runs to 14 residues. Germline V CDR1 and CDR2: MNHNS, SASEGT. V gave up 7 bases and J gave up 5 bases, with 14 bases separating them.

This TCR was recovered from a woman aged 40-49 years with Graves' ophthalmopathy. V and J are TRBV6-1 and TRBJ2-2; D may be TRBD1 (5 bases). The sample consisted of blood. CDR3 region: CASTWGGLTGELFF. The CDR3 DNA reads TGTGCCAGCACCTGGGGCGGATTAACCGGGGAGCTGTTTTTT.